These T cell receptor beta chains were read from a single sample in a study of blood T cell repertoires in COVID-19. The protocol was immunoSEQ multiplex PCR, while the TCRdb copy is restricted to in-frame clones and leaves out a portion. The data contain around 160,000 clones, roughly 88% of them singletons. Sequencing input: peripheral blood. Receptor source: a woman aged 55-69 years with COVID-19, enrolled during active disease. Both conserved end residues are part of each CDR3. The D gene is left open where the match is weak. The listing skips clone size in some rows; elsewhere it reads once, few, many or a size class.

CDR3 length,D gene,clone size,J gene,V gene,CDR3 DNA,CDR3 protein
13,.,.,TRBJ2-7,TRBV5-1,TGCGCCAGCAGCTGGGACACCAACTACGAGCAGTACTTC,CASSWDTNYEQYF
11,TRBD1,.,TRBJ2-7,TRBV10-2,TGCGCCGTGACAGGGGCGTGGGAGCAGTACTTC,CAVTGAWEQYF
14,.,once,TRBJ2-1,TRBV5-1,TGCGCCAGCAGCTTGGGGACAGTTAACAATGAGCAGTTCTTC,CASSLGTVNNEQFF
13,TRBD1,.,TRBJ1-2,TRBV15,TGTGCCACCCAGCCTTCAGGGGGACATGGCTACACCTTC,CATQPSGGHGYTF
15,TRBD2,.,TRBJ2-7,TRBV6-2/TRBV6-3,TGTGCCAGCAGCAGTCTACTAGCGGGGGCTGACGAGCAGTACTTC,CASSSLLAGADEQYF
16,TRBD1,.,TRBJ2-6,TRBV7-9,TGTGCCAGCAGCATACCGACAGGGTCTGGGGCCAACGTCCTGACTTTC,CASSIPTGSGANVLTF
11,.,.,TRBJ1-1,TRBV29-1,TGCAGCGCCCGAGATCAGGGGCAAGCTTTCTTT,CSARDQGQAFF
17,.,.,TRBJ1-1,TRBV7-9,TGTGCCAGCAGCTTATATCCCCGTCCCGGTGACAGCCGTCTGGCTTTCTTT,CASSLYPRPGDSRLAFF
14,.,.,TRBJ2-5,TRBV3-1/TRBV3-2,TGTGCCAGCAGCCAAGCCGCGGTAAGCGAGACCCAGTACTTC,CASSQAAVSETQYF
15,TRBD1,.,TRBJ2-5,TRBV2,TGTGCCAGCGTTTTGGCGACGCAGGGGGCTGGGACCCAGTACTTC,CASVLATQGAGTQYF
14,TRBD1,.,TRBJ1-1,TRBV27,TGTGCCAGCAGTTGGACAGGGTTGAACACTGAAGCTTTCTTT,CASSWTGLNTEAFF
18,TRBD1,.,TRBJ1-1,TRBV6-1,TGTGCCAGCAGTGAAGACAGGGGACAGGGGCCGCTAGACACTGAAGCTTTCTTT,CASSEDRGQGPLDTEAFF
12,.,.,TRBJ1-2,TRBV2,TGTGCCAGCAGTGAAGCCAGCTATGGCTACACCTTC,CASSEASYGYTF
18,TRBD1,once,TRBJ1-6,TRBV4-3,TGCGCCAGCAGCCAAGAATTCGGGACAGGGGGAGATAATTCACCCCTCCACTTT,CASSQEFGTGGDNSPLHF
14,TRBD1,.,TRBJ1-5,TRBV20-1,TGCAGTGCTAGTCACCCAGGGGGCTGGCAGCCCCAGCATTTT,CSASHPGGWQPQHF
15,TRBD1,.,TRBJ2-2,TRBV2,TGTGCCAGCAGTCAACAGGGGGGAAACACCGGGGAGCTGTTTTTT,CASSQQGGNTGELFF
17,.,.,TRBJ1-3,TRBV5-4,TGTGCCAGCAGCTTGGGGGCGGGGTCGAGCTCTGGAAACACCATATATTTT,CASSLGAGSSSGNTIYF
14,.,.,TRBJ1-2,TRBV5-8,TGTGCCAGCAGCTTCGCGGAGAACCATGATGGCTACACCTTC,CASSFAENHDGYTF
15,.,.,TRBJ1-1,TRBV7-3,TGTGCCAGCAGCTTAAGTCTCGGGGGGCGGACTGAAGCTTTCTTT,CASSLSLGGRTEAFF
14,TRBD2,few,TRBJ2-7,TRBV10-1,TGCGCCAGCAGTCAGGCCGGGACTACCTACGAGCAGTACTTC,CASSQAGTTYEQYF
15,TRBD1,.,TRBJ1-2,TRBV5-1,TGCGCCAGCAGCCTGCCAGGAGGGGGCTACTATGGCTACACCTTC,CASSLPGGGYYGYTF
18,TRBD1,.,TRBJ1-2,TRBV5-6,TGTGCCAGCAGCTCGACACCCGGGACAGGGAGAAGTAACTATGGCTACACCTTC,CASSSTPGTGRSNYGYTF
17,.,.,TRBJ1-2,TRBV9,TGTGCCAGCAGCGTGCCCCTACAGGGCACTCCACCCTATGGCTACACCTTC,CASSVPLQGTPPYGYTF
17,.,.,TRBJ1-1,TRBV19,TGTGCCAGTAGTATAGTCTTTCGGGGGTCGTTGAACACTGAAGCTTTCTTT,CASSIVFRGSLNTEAFF
15,TRBD1,.,TRBJ1-3,TRBV6-5,TGTGCCAGCAGTCTTCAGGGGGAGTTTGGAAACACCATATATTTT,CASSLQGEFGNTIYF
13,.,.,TRBJ2-3,TRBV6-6,TGTGCCAGCAGTTACGGAGGGACAGATACGCAGTATTTT,CASSYGGTDTQYF
15,.,.,TRBJ1-1,TRBV27,TGTGCCAGCAGTTTAGGGGCTCTGGGGAACACTGAAGCTTTCTTT,CASSLGALGNTEAFF
13,.,.,TRBJ2-7,TRBV13,TGTGCCAGCAGCTTAAAGTTGCTCGGCGAGCAGTACTTC,CASSLKLLGEQYF
18,TRBD1,.,TRBJ2-6,TRBV18,TGTGCCAGCTCACCAGAGGGGACAGGGGTCTCCGGGGCCAACGTCCTGACTTTC,CASSPEGTGVSGANVLTF
15,TRBD2,.,TRBJ2-7,TRBV7-8,TGTGCCAGCAGCTTAGGGCGGGGGATAACCTACGAGCAGTACTTC,CASSLGRGITYEQYF
14,TRBD2,.,TRBJ2-7,TRBV27,TGTGCCAGCCTCCGGCTAGCGGGGAACTACGAGCAGTACTTC,CASLRLAGNYEQYF
15,TRBD2,.,TRBJ2-1,TRBV5-8,TGTGCCAGCAGAATGGGACTAGCGGGGAGCAATGAGCAGTTCTTC,CASRMGLAGSNEQFF
16,TRBD2,once,TRBJ2-1,TRBV27,TGTGCCAGCAGCCCCCTACTAGCGGGGGGGCCTAATGAGCAGTTCTTC,CASSPLLAGGPNEQFF
18,TRBD1,few,TRBJ1-5,TRBV4-1,TGCGCCAGCAGCCAAGAGATGGGACAGGGGGAGAGAGGTCAGCCCCAGCATTTT,CASSQEMGQGERGQPQHF
14,TRBD1,.,TRBJ2-5,TRBV19,TGTGCCAGTAGTACTACAGGGGGCGAAGAGACCCAGTACTTC,CASSTTGGEETQYF
16,.,.,TRBJ2-1,TRBV3-1/TRBV3-2,TGTGCCAGCAGCCGGAAGGAGCGGCCCTCCTACAATGAGCAGTTCTTC,CASSRKERPSYNEQFF
14,TRBD1,.,TRBJ2-7,TRBV3-1/TRBV3-2,TGTGCCAGCAGCCCAACAGGGGGCGTCGGCGAGCAGTACTTC,CASSPTGGVGEQYF
14,.,.,TRBJ2-5,TRBV3-1/TRBV3-2,TGTGCCAGCAGCCAAGACGCGTCGGGGGAGACCCAGTACTTC,CASSQDASGETQYF
15,.,.,TRBJ1-1,TRBV7-8,TGTGCCAGCAGCTTAGGCTCGGAGTCGAACACTGAAGCTTTCTTT,CASSLGSESNTEAFF
18,TRBD2,.,TRBJ2-3,TRBV2,TGTGCCAGCAGCGACATGTGGCTAGCGGGGGGCGTCGCAGATACGCAGTATTTT,CASSDMWLAGGVADTQYF
17,TRBD2,once,TRBJ2-3,TRBV9,TGTGCCAGCAGCGGCGGACTAGCGCACTTCAGCACAGATACGCAGTATTTT,CASSGGLAHFSTDTQYF
13,.,.,TRBJ1-2,TRBV6-5,TGTGCCAGCAAGGAGGGGATAAACTATGGCTACACCTTC,CASKEGINYGYTF
16,.,.,TRBJ1-1,TRBV7-9,TGTGCCAGCAGAATGAAAGGAGGCGGTCTGGGGACTGAAGCTTTCTTT,CASRMKGGGLGTEAFF
19,.,.,TRBJ1-5,TRBV4-1,TGCGCCAGCAGCCAAGATTCGGGCGGGTACCCGGCAGGAAATCAGCCCCAGCATTTT,CASSQDSGGYPAGNQPQHF